Below are 8 T cell receptor beta chains sequenced from a single sample in a study of shared clonotypes between healthy human individuals. Profiled with immunoSEQ multiplex PCR; TCRdb holds only in-frame clones, not every one. The table shows about 710,000 clones, with 72% occurring only once. The sequenced sample consisted of memory CD4+ T cells sorted from blood. The subset is: CD45RA-negative fraction. These receptors were collected from a woman under 40 in good health.

V is TRBV11-3 and J is TRBJ2-7; 7 bases fit TRBD1. Germline-derived CDR1 and CDR2 are SGHNT and YENEEA. The junction had 6 bases not matched to a gene; V was cut back by 6 bases and J by 7 bases. The CDR3 consists of 12 residues. CDR3 sequence (DNA): TGTGCCAGCAGAGAAGGGGGCTCAGAGCAGTACTTC. This gives the protein CASREGGSEQYF.

The chain joins TRBV25-1 to TRBJ1-4; D is possibly TRBD1 (5 bases). V was clipped by 5 bases and J by 6 bases, with 16 bases between them. The CDR3 runs 15 residues. Germline values: CDR1 MGHDK, CDR2 SYGVNS. CDR3 bases: TGTGCCAGCAGTTCCCCAGGGCGGCTGGATGAAAAACTGTTTTTT. The encoded protein is CASSSPGRLDEKLFF.

The chain joins TRBV10-3 to TRBJ2-1; D remains unclear. This CDR3 contains 13 residues. V shed 8 bases and J shed 7 bases, with 15 bases lying between them. Germline V gene sequence: CDR1 ENHRY, CDR2 SYGVKD. The CDR3 DNA is TGTGCCATCTGTGCGTGGTTGGGGAATGAGCAGTTCTTC. Translation: CAICAWLGNEQFF.

V gene TRBV7-9 combines with J gene TRBJ2-1; D may be TRBD1 (5 bases). The V end was cut by 5 bases, the J end by 2 bases, with 13 bases between. Germline V gene lookup returns CDR1 SEHNR and CDR2 FQNEAQ (reference sequence). The CDR3 runs 15 residues. The DNA of the CDR3 is TGTGCCAGCAGCGAACAGGTTGGACCCTACAATGAGCAGTTCTTC. As protein: CASSEQVGPYNEQFF.

This clone was seen only a few times. The V gene is TRBV6-1, the J gene TRBJ1-5; D is unresolved. Germline lookup yields CDR1 MNHNS and CDR2 SASEGT. V dropped 3 bases and J dropped 1 base, with 10 bases sitting between them. The CDR3 spans 15 residues. The DNA of the CDR3 is TGTGCCAGCAGTGATGAGGGTTTAAGCAATCAGCCCCAGCATTTT. Translation gives CASSDEGLSNQPQHF.

This chain uses TRBV10-2 with TRBJ1-1; perhaps TRBD1 as D (6 bases). CDR3 length: 12 residues. Per germline, CDR1 WSHSY and CDR2 SAAADI. The V end was cut by 7 bases, the J end by 5 bases, with 11 bases between. This chain's CDR3 is CASNQGTTEAFF. CDR3 coding DNA: TGCGCCAGCAATCAGGGGACGACTGAAGCTTTCTTT.

The chain uses TRBV29-1 and TRBJ1-5; 7 bases line up with TRBD1. CDR1 is SQVTM and CDR2 is ANQGSEA in the germline V gene. The CDR3 is 13 residues long. J lost 6 bases, V lost 7 bases, and 9 bases had no gene match. CDR3 in DNA: TGCAGCGCCCTGACAGGGATTGGTCAGCCCCAGCATTTT. Translation: CSALTGIGQPQHF.

This clone was detected once. V is TRBV7-9 and J is TRBJ2-7, with D tentatively TRBD2 (5 bases). Germline CDR1 and CDR2: SEHNR and FQNEAQ (reference sequence). The CDR3 spans 12 residues. Trimming took off 5 bases at V and 6 bases at J, with 11 bases between the two ends. The CDR3 DNA reads as TGTGCCAGCAGCCATGAGGGAACCGAGCAGTACTTC. It specifies CASSHEGTEQYF.